This TCR beta chain is from a study of T cell responses to AZD1222 COVID-19 vaccine. Study-level results: CD4 TCRs covered the whole spike, strongest at regions 160-218 and 743-854. An increase in Spike-specific TCR breadth and depth was observed after two AZD1222 doses. Every sample of the repertoires postdated the peak T cell response.

Sequenced by immunoSEQ multiplex PCR; TCRdb stores in-frame clones only, minus some. The sample lists approximately 74,000 clones, 80% to 90% occurring once. About this clone: The target antigen is unknown.

The clonotype comes from an adult in good health. Source: peripheral blood, taken on day 0 of AZD1222 vaccination.

CDR3 nucleotides: TGTGCCAGCAGCCGAGACAGAGGGAATGAAAAACTGTTTTTT. Its translation: CASSRDRGNEKLFF. The chain uses TRBV5-4 and TRBJ1-4, with D possibly being TRBD1 (5 bases). Germline CDR1 and CDR2: SGHNT and YYREEE (reference sequence). This CDR3 comprises 14 residues. V was shortened by 4 bases and J by 5 bases, with 12 bases between the two germline ends.